This T cell receptor beta chain emerged from a study of cytomegalovirus exposure and HLA in healthy donors. The PCR made use of 60 Vbeta and 13 Jbeta primers. Method: immunoSEQ multiplex PCR; TCRdb's copy keeps in-frame clones and lacks some. The table includes around 140,000 clones, around 86% detected once. Study results and limitations: For most TCR beta V segments, an earlier analysis put the productive rate at about 87% or about 30% of the time. Most of the CMV-associated TCR beta chains (in a later analysis) appeared to be HLA-restricted.

The CDR3 has 12 residues. Concerning this clone itself: The antigen is unknown.

The study sampled nominally healthy donors, though unrecorded immune exposures were likely. Sequencing used PBMCs. The sequence derives from a woman in her 30s in good health and CMV-seronegative. The J gene is TRBJ1-3, the V gene TRBV21-1. TRBV21-1 is given as a pseudogene. CDR3 nucleotides: TGTCCCACGGGGGGGCACGGAAACACCATATATTTT. Translating it yields CPTGGHGNTIYF.